This T cell receptor (beta chain) was captured in a study of T cells in Graves' hyperthyroidism and ophthalmopathy. Study observations and caveats: The blood repertoire included most of the expanded thyroid clonotypes above 0.001.

Researchers amplified the TCR beta CDR3 regions from RNA transcripts. The HTBI set primed first-round TCR CDR3 RT-PCR. TCRdb called the multiplex PCR reads again in MiXCR, with one record for every CDR3 protein. The table lists approximately 410,000 distinct CDR3 sequences, roughly an eighth of them singletons. Worth noting for this clonotype: Its antigen remains unidentified.

The CDR3 sequence is 16 residues long. V was pared by 5 bases and J by 0 bases, with 15 bases between. Germline V gene data show CDR1 as SGHDT and CDR2 as YYEEEE. Patients aged 18 to 65 had newly diagnosed hyperthyroidism that had lasted under 2 months. In making diagnoses, clinical symptoms, serum thyroxine and TRAb, thyroid ultrasound and orbital computed tomography were all used. Fresh 10 ml peripheral blood yielded PBMCs. The chain recombines TRBV5-6 with TRBJ1-5; no reliable D call. The sequence was obtained from a woman younger than 35 with Graves' hyperthyroidism. Sequenced sample: blood. CDR3 residues: CASSIHKAYSNQPQHF. DNA for the CDR3: TGTGCCAGCAGTATCCACAAGGCTTATAGCAATCAGCCCCAGCATTTT.